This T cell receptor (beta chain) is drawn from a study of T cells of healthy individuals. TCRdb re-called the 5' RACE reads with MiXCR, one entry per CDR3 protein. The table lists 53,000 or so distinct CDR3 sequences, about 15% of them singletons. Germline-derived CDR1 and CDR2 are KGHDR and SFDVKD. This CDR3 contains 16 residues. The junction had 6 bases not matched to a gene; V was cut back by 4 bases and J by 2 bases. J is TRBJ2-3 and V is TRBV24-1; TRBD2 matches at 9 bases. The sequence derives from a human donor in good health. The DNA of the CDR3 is TGTGCCACCAGTGAGGAGCGGGGGGCAACCACAGATACGCAGTATTTT. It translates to CATSEERGATTDTQYF.